The T cell receptor (beta chain) under discussion was sequenced for a study of graft-versus-host responses after intestinal transplantation (dated by TCRdb to the early 2020s). For the study in its entirety: Multivisceral, liver-intestinal, or isolated intestinal transplants were received by the recipients. Anti-thymocyte globulin induction was given to all recipients, followed by maintenance tacrolimus and steroids for two to four years. Bulk TCR-beta CDR3 sequencing was used to track graft-versus-host and host-versus-graft alloreactive T cell clones in the graft, circulation and bone marrow after intestinal transplantation. To identify alloreactive clones, pre-transplant mixed lymphocyte reaction products were sequenced and then compared with unstimulated pre-transplant donor and recipient T cells. Of the roughly 24 intestinal transplant recipients enrolled in the cohort, one of whom was a retransplant, 3 patients without pretransplant specimens were excluded. Donor T cell macrochimerism was defined as a peak of at least 4% donor T cells among recipient peripheral blood mononuclear cells. Samples from three later patients were sequenced in-house on an Illumina MiSeq with MiXCR processing rather than by the commercial service.

For this clone: This clone's antigen is unknown. There are no base qualities to consult, and no much larger clone falls within one base.

Per the germline V gene, SQVTM is the CDR1 and ANQGSEA is the CDR2. Unmatched junction bases come to 11, with V trimmed by 3 bases and J by 6 bases. From cysteine to phenylalanine, the CDR3 is 15 amino acids long. The read is trimmed to its CDR3 DNA, 45 bases read in frame from base 1. This specimen's time point label, interpreted: cells obtained before transplantation from donor or recipient. CD3+CD4+ and CD3+CD8+ populations were FACS-sorted from unstimulated pre-transplant donor and recipient cells taken from spleen or lymph nodes. General conclusions and limits of the study: Conclusions were limited by the relatively low number and heterogeneity of intestinal transplant patients. Early after transplant, peak levels of circulating GvH clones were associated with declines in HvG clones. GvH clones were detected in recipient bone marrow, and some of these GvH clones were observed earlier in ileal mucosa or blood, consistent with an intestinal mucosal origin. High GvH to HvG T cell clonal ratios were observed in the allografts of patients with donor T cell macrochimerism.

Preparation of the library involved the immunoSEQ multiplex PCR assay. In most patients, genomic DNA was isolated using the Qiagen DNeasy Blood and Tissue Kit and sent frozen to Adaptive Biotechnologies for TCR sequencing. For most patients, genomic DNA was subjected to high-throughput TCR-beta CDR3 sequencing by Adaptive Biotechnologies. The study's own analysis went as follows. Adaptive's ImmunoSEQ software supplied the TCR sequencing data for approximately 18 patients, while MiXCR and VDJtools were used to process a few other patients. To correct CD4 versus CD8 sorting errors, any sequence found in both subsets at a frequency ratio below 5:1 was removed. CDR3 nucleotide sequences shared by donor and recipient were removed because the origin of these sequences could not be assigned. To be classed as alloreactive, a clone needed at least 2-fold expansion over unstimulated cells and a minimum CFSE-low frequency of 0.002% (template counts) or 0.001% (read counts). Clones were considered mappable if detected in sequenced pre-transplant spleen, lymph node, or MLR CFSE-low populations of the donor or recipient. The cumulative frequency of alloreactive clones was calculated as a percentage of all sequences, weighted by copy number. TCRdb's version of the immuneACCESS table is confined to in-frame rearrangements and falls short of the full clone set. An unresolved V gene accounts for under half of the shortfall where checked; the remainder is of unknown origin. From that table come the V and J calls and clone size; the DNA was used to work out D and trimming. The sample table records about 110,000 clones; around 93% of these occur just once. Less than 0.55% of the sample is in the top ten clones.

This specimen consisted of unstimulated CD8+ T cells sorted from spleen or lymph node cells, obtained before intestinal transplant. This sequence uses TRBV29-1 and TRBJ1-2; 9 of the junction bases match TRBD1. The sequence derives from a human donor who received an intestinal transplant. The CDR3 protein sequence reads: CSVDYDAQGANGYTF. The DNA sequence is as follows: TGCAGCGTTGATTACGACGCACAGGGGGCGAATGGCTACACCTTC. Here the CDR3 is joined to the reference TRBV29-1 and TRBJ1-2 genes, and the full variable domain is: SAVISQKPSRDICQRGTSLTIQCQVDSQVTMMFWYRQQPGQSLTLIATANQGSEATYESGFVIDKFPISRPNLTFSTLTVSNMSPEDSSIYLCSVDYDAQGANGYTFGSGTRLTVV.